This is a list of T cell receptor beta chains from one sample in a study of cytomegalovirus exposure and HLA in healthy donors. The method was immunoSEQ multiplex PCR; TCRdb's version includes in-frame clones alone and lacks a portion of them. The sample lists approximately 89,000 clones; around 74% were seen once. Source material: PBMCs. Source of these receptors: a man aged 25-40 years in good health and CMV-seropositive. Both conserved end residues are part of each CDR3. Fields, in order: J gene, V gene, D gene, clone size, CDR3 DNA, CDR3 protein. D genes are given only for firm matches. Clone sizes are given selectively: once, few, many, or a class where the clone is expanded.

J: TRBJ1-3
V: TRBV4-3
D: -
size: -
DNA: TGCGCCAGCAGCCCCAACCCGGACACCTCTGGAAACACCATATATTTT
CDR3: CASSPNPDTSGNTIYF

J: TRBJ2-3
V: TRBV4-3
D: -
size: -
DNA: TGCGCCAGCAGCCAAGATAAAGTGGGGGGGCTTGCAGATACGCAGTATTTT
CDR3: CASSQDKVGGLADTQYF

J: TRBJ2-2
V: TRBV5-1
D: TRBD1
size: -
DNA: TGCGCCAGCAGCTCCGGACAGGGGACCGGGGAGCTGTTTTTT
CDR3: CASSSGQGTGELFF

J: TRBJ2-7
V: TRBV6-6
D: -
size: -
DNA: TGTGCCAGCAGTTACGGACACCTTTACGAGCAGTACTTC
CDR3: CASSYGHLYEQYF

J: TRBJ2-7
V: TRBV7-3
D: TRBD1
size: -
DNA: TGTGCCAGCAGCTTAAGCAACGGACAGGGAAGGTCCTACGAGCAGTACTTC
CDR3: CASSLSNGQGRSYEQYF

J: TRBJ1-4
V: TRBV7-8
D: -
size: -
DNA: TGTGCCAGCAGTCGCTCTCCGGTTGCAACTAATGAAAAACTGTTTTTT
CDR3: CASSRSPVATNEKLFF

J: TRBJ1-5
V: TRBV7-2
D: TRBD1
size: -
DNA: TGTGCCAGCAGCTTAGTGGGACAGGGGTCTTCTCAGCCCCAGCATTTT
CDR3: CASSLVGQGSSQPQHF

J: TRBJ1-1
V: TRBV2
D: -
size: few
DNA: TGTGCCAGCAGTGTGGGCTCCAGAAGCATGAACACTGAAGCTTTCTTT
CDR3: CASSVGSRSMNTEAFF

J: TRBJ1-5
V: TRBV2
D: -
size: -
DNA: TGTGCCAGCAGTGAAGGATTGGGGGGGGGATGGGGACAGCCCCAGCATTTT
CDR3: CASSEGLGGGWGQPQHF

J: TRBJ2-1
V: TRBV9
D: -
size: -
DNA: TGTGCCAGCAGCGTAGTAGGGGCTCGGAATGAGCAGTTCTTC
CDR3: CASSVVGARNEQFF

J: TRBJ1-3
V: TRBV18
D: -
size: -
DNA: TGTGCCAGCTCACCAGTCGGACAGTCTGGAAACACCATATATTTT
CDR3: CASSPVGQSGNTIYF

J: TRBJ1-1
V: TRBV11-2
D: -
size: -
DNA: TGTGCCAGCAGCTCACAGGGTGGCACTGAAGCTTTCTTT
CDR3: CASSSQGGTEAFF

J: TRBJ2-3
V: TRBV5-6
D: TRBD2
size: -
DNA: TGTGCCAGCAGCCCCGGCAGGCGGGGGGGCATCGCCACAGATACGCAGTATTTT
CDR3: CASSPGRRGGIATDTQYF

J: TRBJ1-4
V: TRBV7-3
D: -
size: -
DNA: TGTGCCAGCAGCTCCCCCTTAGTTGCAACTAATGAAAAACTGTTTTTT
CDR3: CASSSPLVATNEKLFF

J: TRBJ1-2
V: TRBV7-6
D: -
size: few
DNA: TGTGCCAGCAGCTTAGAAGCGGCAAACCGAGGCTACACCTTC
CDR3: CASSLEAANRGYTF

J: TRBJ1-4
V: TRBV4-1
D: TRBD1
size: few
DNA: TGCGCCAGCAGCTTTGACAGGGTGAATGAAAAACTGTTTTTT
CDR3: CASSFDRVNEKLFF

J: TRBJ2-1
V: TRBV18
D: TRBD1
size: -
DNA: TGTGCCAGCTCTCCGACCACCGGACAGGCAGGGCAGTTCTTC
CDR3: CASSPTTGQAGQFF

J: TRBJ2-5
V: TRBV6-1
D: TRBD1
size: -
DNA: TGTGCCAGCGCTCCCGGGACAGGGCGAGAGACCCAGTACTTC
CDR3: CASAPGTGRETQYF

J: TRBJ1-2
V: TRBV7-8
D: -
size: -
DNA: TGTGCCAGCAGCTTAGAACGGGGGGGCTACACCTTC
CDR3: CASSLERGGYTF

J: TRBJ2-7
V: TRBV11-1
D: -
size: -
DNA: TGTGCCAGCAGCTTAAGCGCCGCCAACTACGAGCAGTACTTC
CDR3: CASSLSAANYEQYF

J: TRBJ1-3
V: TRBV28
D: TRBD1
size: -
DNA: TGTGCCAGCGATCGGGCAGGGGGTGTTGGAAACACCATATATTTT
CDR3: CASDRAGGVGNTIYF

J: TRBJ2-1
V: TRBV5-1
D: -
size: -
DNA: TGCGCCAGCTACGAGGACAGAGCGAATGAGCAGTTCTTC
CDR3: CASYEDRANEQFF

J: TRBJ1-1
V: TRBV6-1
D: -
size: -
DNA: TGTGCCAGCAGAGTTCATACAGGGAACACTGAAGCTTTCTTT
CDR3: CASRVHTGNTEAFF

J: TRBJ2-5
V: TRBV5-1
D: TRBD2
size: -
DNA: TGCGCCAGCAGCTCGACTAGCCGAGAGACCCAGTACTTC
CDR3: CASSSTSRETQYF

J: TRBJ2-7
V: TRBV9
D: TRBD1
size: -
DNA: TGTGCCAGCAGCGCGGGACAGGCTCCCTACGAGCAGTACTTC
CDR3: CASSAGQAPYEQYF

J: TRBJ2-7
V: TRBV19
D: TRBD2
size: -
DNA: TGTGCCACTGCGGGGGGAGTATACGAGCAGTACTTC
CDR3: CATAGGVYEQYF

J: TRBJ2-5
V: TRBV30
D: TRBD2
size: once
DNA: TGTGCCTGGAGTGAGGGCGGCGGGGGTGGGAGAGAGACCCAGTACTTC
CDR3: CAWSEGGGGGRETQYF

J: TRBJ2-7
V: TRBV10-3
D: -
size: few
DNA: TGTGCCATCAGTGACCGAACAGGAGCCTCCTACGAGCAGTACTTC
CDR3: CAISDRTGASYEQYF

J: TRBJ1-2
V: TRBV11-2
D: -
size: -
DNA: TGTGCCAGCAGCCCTATGGACAGATTAAACTATGGCTACACCTTC
CDR3: CASSPMDRLNYGYTF

J: TRBJ2-7
V: TRBV27
D: TRBD2
size: -
DNA: TGTGCCAGCAGAGCGGGACTAGCCCACGAGCAGTACTTC
CDR3: CASRAGLAHEQYF

J: TRBJ1-1
V: TRBV6-1
D: -
size: -
DNA: TGTGCCAGCAGTGAAGTAATGACTGAAGCTTTCTTT
CDR3: CASSEVMTEAFF

J: TRBJ2-1
V: TRBV7-2
D: -
size: few
DNA: TGTGCCAGCAGCTTAGGGCAGGGGAATGAGCAGTTCTTC
CDR3: CASSLGQGNEQFF

J: TRBJ2-7
V: TRBV2
D: -
size: -
DNA: TGTGCCAGCAGTGCAGAGACTAGGGCTCGCGAGCAGTACTTC
CDR3: CASSAETRAREQYF

J: TRBJ2-3
V: TRBV28
D: TRBD2
size: -
DNA: TGTGCCAGCAGTTTATTAGCGGGAACGCAGTATTTT
CDR3: CASSLLAGTQYF

J: TRBJ2-2
V: TRBV4-3
D: -
size: once
DNA: TGCGCCAGCAGCCAAACAGGGATCGGCGCGAACACCGGGGAGCTGTTTTTT
CDR3: CASSQTGIGANTGELFF

J: TRBJ2-5
V: TRBV5-8
D: TRBD1
size: few
DNA: TGTGCCAGCAGCTGGGACAGACAAGAGACCCAGTACTTC
CDR3: CASSWDRQETQYF

J: TRBJ2-6
V: TRBV15
D: -
size: -
DNA: TGTGCCACCAGCAGAGGCACAGCTTTTGGGGCCAACGTCCTGACTTTC
CDR3: CATSRGTAFGANVLTF

J: TRBJ2-5
V: TRBV4-2
D: TRBD2
size: -
DNA: TGTGCCAGCAGCCAAGAAGCGGGGGTGATAGAGACCCAGTACTTC
CDR3: CASSQEAGVIETQYF

J: TRBJ2-2
V: TRBV6-6
D: TRBD1
size: -
DNA: TGTGCCAGCAGTTTACGGACAGGGGGGGACGGGGAGCTGTTTTTT
CDR3: CASSLRTGGDGELFF

J: TRBJ2-3
V: TRBV29-1
D: TRBD2
size: once
DNA: TGCAGCGTTGAAGATCTTGGGGCGGAGCGGGGGGCAGATACGCAGTATTTT
CDR3: CSVEDLGAERGADTQYF

J: TRBJ2-1
V: TRBV5-4
D: -
size: -
DNA: TGTGCCAGCAGCTTGGCCGCAGGGCGATCCTACAATGAGCAGTTCTTC
CDR3: CASSLAAGRSYNEQFF

J: TRBJ1-6
V: TRBV18
D: -
size: -
DNA: TGTGCCAGCTCACCAGGACAGTTCTATAATTCACCCCTCCACTTT
CDR3: CASSPGQFYNSPLHF

J: TRBJ2-5
V: TRBV7-8
D: TRBD2
size: -
DNA: TGTGCCAGCAGCCCCTACAGCGGGGTTCAGACCCAGTACTTC
CDR3: CASSPYSGVQTQYF

J: TRBJ2-2
V: TRBV7-8
D: TRBD1
size: -
DNA: TGTGCCAGCAGCCCGAACGAACAGGGGGTGGGCGGGGAGCTGTTTTTT
CDR3: CASSPNEQGVGGELFF

J: TRBJ2-7
V: TRBV7-6
D: TRBD1
size: few
DNA: TGTGCCAGCAGTAGCCCGGGCGGACAGGGGAGCCTCGGGCAGTACTTC
CDR3: CASSSPGGQGSLGQYF